The clone carrying this T cell receptor (beta chain) was counted between two and nine times. The antigen is undetermined. These data originate in a study of T-cell memory formation after mild COVID-19. Study observations and caveats: Whereas later expanders leaned CD4+, clones contracting day 15 to 85 showed a balanced CD4/CD8 makeup.

A single record per CDR3 protein comes from TCRdb applying MiXCR to the 5' RACE reads. The table includes about 620,000 distinct CDR3 sequences, over 15% detected once. Sample: PBMCs or a T cell subset sorted from them (not recorded which). The receptor's source is an adult woman who had mild COVID-19 (a few samples of this study predate the infection). Cell type and time point are not known.

The CDR3: CASSYGLADSYEQYF. In nucleotides, the CDR3 is TGTGCCAGCAGCTATGGACTAGCTGACTCCTACGAGCAGTACTTC. The genes are TRBV6-5 and TRBJ2-7, with 8 bases matching TRBD2. V lost 6 bases and J lost 0; bases outside the gene matches: 7. The CDR3 consists of 15 residues. Germline CDR1 and CDR2: MNHEY and SVGAGI.